The present T cell receptor (beta chain) was sequenced within a study of T-cell memory formation after mild COVID-19. One entry per CDR3 protein results from TCRdb running MiXCR on the 5' RACE reads. This repertoire shows 120,000 to 150,000 distinct CDR3 sequences, 19% found once; its top ten account for about 2%. This CDR3 region has 14 residues. Per germline, CDR1 SGHRS and CDR2 YFSETQ. The V end lost 0 bases, the J end lost 6 bases, and 12 bases lay between the germline ends. Sequencing used PBMCs or a T cell subset sorted from them (not recorded which). The V and J genes are TRBV5-1 and TRBJ1-2; D remains ambiguous. This clonotype was obtained from an adult woman who had mild COVID-19 (a few samples of this study predate the infection). Cell type and time point are not known. For the CDR3, the DNA is TGCGCCAGCAGCTTGGAGGGCAGATCGGATGGCTACACCTTC. It codes for CASSLEGRSDGYTF.